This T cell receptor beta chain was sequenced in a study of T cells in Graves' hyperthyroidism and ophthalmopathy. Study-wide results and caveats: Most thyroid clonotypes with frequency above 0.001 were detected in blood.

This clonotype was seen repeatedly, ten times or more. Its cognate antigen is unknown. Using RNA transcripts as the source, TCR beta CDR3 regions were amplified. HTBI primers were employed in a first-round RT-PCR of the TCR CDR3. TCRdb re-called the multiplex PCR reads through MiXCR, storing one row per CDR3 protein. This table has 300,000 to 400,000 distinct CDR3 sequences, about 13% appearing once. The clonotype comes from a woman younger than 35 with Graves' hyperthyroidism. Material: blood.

The CDR3 is CASSAGLAGGGRETQYF. The CDR3 DNA is TGCGCCAGCAGCGCAGGACTAGCGGGAGGAGGAAGAGAGACCCAGTACTTC. The chain is built from TRBV5-1 and TRBJ2-5, with 14 nucleotides matching TRBD2. CDR1 and CDR2 (germline): SGHRS, YFSETQ. The J segment lost 4 bases and the V segment lost 4 bases, leaving 9 bases of the junction unmatched. The CDR3 covers 17 residues.